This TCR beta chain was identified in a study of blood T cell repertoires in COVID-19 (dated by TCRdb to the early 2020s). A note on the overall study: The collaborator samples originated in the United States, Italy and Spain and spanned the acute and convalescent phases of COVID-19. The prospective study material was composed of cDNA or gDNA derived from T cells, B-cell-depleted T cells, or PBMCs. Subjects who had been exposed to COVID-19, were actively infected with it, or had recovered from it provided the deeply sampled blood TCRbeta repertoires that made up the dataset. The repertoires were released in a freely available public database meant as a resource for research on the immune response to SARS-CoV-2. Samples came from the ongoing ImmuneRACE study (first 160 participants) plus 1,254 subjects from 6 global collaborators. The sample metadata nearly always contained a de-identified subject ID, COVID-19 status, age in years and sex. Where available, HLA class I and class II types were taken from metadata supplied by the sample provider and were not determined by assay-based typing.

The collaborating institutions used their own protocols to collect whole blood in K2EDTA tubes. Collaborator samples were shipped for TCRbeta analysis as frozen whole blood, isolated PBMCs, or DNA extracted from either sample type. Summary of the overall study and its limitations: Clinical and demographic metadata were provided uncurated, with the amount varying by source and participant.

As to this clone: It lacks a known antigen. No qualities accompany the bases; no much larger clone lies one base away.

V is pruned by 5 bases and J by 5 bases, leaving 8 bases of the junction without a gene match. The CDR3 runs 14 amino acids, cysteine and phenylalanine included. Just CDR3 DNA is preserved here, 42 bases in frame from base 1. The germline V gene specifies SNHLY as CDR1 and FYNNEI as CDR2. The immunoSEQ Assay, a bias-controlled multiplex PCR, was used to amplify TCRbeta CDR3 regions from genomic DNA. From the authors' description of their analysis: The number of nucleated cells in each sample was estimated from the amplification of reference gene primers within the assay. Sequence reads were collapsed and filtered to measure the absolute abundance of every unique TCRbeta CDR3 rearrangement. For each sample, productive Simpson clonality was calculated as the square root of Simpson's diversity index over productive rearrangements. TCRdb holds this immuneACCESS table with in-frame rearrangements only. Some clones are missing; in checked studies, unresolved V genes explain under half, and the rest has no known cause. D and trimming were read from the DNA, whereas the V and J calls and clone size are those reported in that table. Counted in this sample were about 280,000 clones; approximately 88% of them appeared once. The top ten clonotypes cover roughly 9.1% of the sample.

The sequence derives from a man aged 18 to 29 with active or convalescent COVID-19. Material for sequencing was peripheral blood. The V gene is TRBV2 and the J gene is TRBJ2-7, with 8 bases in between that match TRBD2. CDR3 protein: CASSSPGGAHEQYF. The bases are TGTGCCAGCAGTAGTCCCGGGGGGGCCCACGAGCAGTACTTC.